This T cell receptor beta chain was recorded in a study of OX40 agonist ivuxolimab in advanced cancers. On the study more broadly: Partial responses occurred in three patients (one hepatocellular carcinoma, two cutaneous melanoma). General study findings and limits: At 0.1 to 3.0 mg/kg and by week 6, clonal expansion occurred in CD4+ and CD8+ blood T cells.

This CDR3 spans 16 amino acids. CDR1 is MDHEN, CDR2 SYDVKM, per germline. V dropped 5 bases and J dropped 0 bases, with 17 bases sitting between them. This clone has a handful of counts. The antigen is unknown. TCRdb keeps only in-frame clones here, not all; method: immunoSEQ multiplex PCR. Of about 50,000 clones in the sample, about 86% were seen once. Blood was sampled at baseline, cycle 4 day 1, and cycle 7 day 1. The chain has TRBV28 and TRBJ2-7; possible D gene TRBD2, 6 bases. The sequence was collected from an adult with an advanced solid tumor such as melanoma, head and neck, liver or kidney cancer. The material was CD4+ or CD8+ T cells sorted from blood, obtained in a trial of the OX40 agonist ivuxolimab. CDR3 coding DNA: TGTGCCAGCAGTACCAGGAGGGGAAGAAGCTCCTACGAGCAGTACTTC. Encoded protein: CASSTRRGRSSYEQYF.